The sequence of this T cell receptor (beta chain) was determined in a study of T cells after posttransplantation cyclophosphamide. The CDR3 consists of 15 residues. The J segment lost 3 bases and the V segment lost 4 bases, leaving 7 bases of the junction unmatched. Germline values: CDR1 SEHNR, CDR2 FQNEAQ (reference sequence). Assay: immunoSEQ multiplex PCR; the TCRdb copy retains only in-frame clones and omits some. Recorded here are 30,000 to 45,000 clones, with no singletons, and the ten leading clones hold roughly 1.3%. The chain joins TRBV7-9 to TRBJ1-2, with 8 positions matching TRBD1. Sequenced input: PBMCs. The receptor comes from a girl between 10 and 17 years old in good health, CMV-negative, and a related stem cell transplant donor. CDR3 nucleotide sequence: TGTGCCAGCAGCTCTATGACAGGGGTCTACTATGGCTACACCTTC. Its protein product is CASSSMTGVYYGYTF.